The 18 T cell receptor beta chains reported below all come from one sample, sequenced in a study of cytomegalovirus exposure and HLA in healthy donors. Amplification used 60 Vbeta primers and 13 Jbeta primers. Repertoires were generated with immunoSEQ multiplex PCR, while TCRdb's copy carries only in-frame clones and drops some. The sample totals approximately 130,000 clones. Sequencing was carried out using PBMCs. Receptors were obtained from a woman aged 55-69 years in good health and CMV-seronegative.

The genes are TRBV7-3 and TRBJ2-2, with D unclear. The ends were cut back, 5 bases at V and 4 bases at J, with 11 bases in the middle. The CDR3 covers 14 residues. From germline, CDR1 is SGHTA and CDR2 FQGTGA. The CDR3 bases are TGTGCCAGCAGCCCCATGGCCAGCACCGGGGAGCTGTTTTTT. This sequence encodes CASSPMASTGELFF. Combining the CDR3 with reference TRBV7-3 and TRBJ2-2 gives the whole variable domain GAGVSQTPSNKVTEKGKYVELRCDPISGHTALYWYRQSLGQGPEFLIYFQGTGAADDSGLPNDRFFAVRPEGSVSTLKIQRTERGDSAVYLCASSPMASTGELFFGEGSRLTVL.

The chain couples TRBV5-1 to TRBJ2-5; D is perhaps TRBD2 (5 bases). Per germline, CDR1 SGHRS and CDR2 YFSETQ. The germline V and J ends were trimmed by 5 bases and 3 bases, with 11 bases remaining between them. The CDR3 runs 13 residues. The CDR3 loop reads CASRKRSEETQYF. The CDR3 DNA follows: TGCGCCAGCAGGAAGCGGAGCGAAGAGACCCAGTACTTC.

The chain combines TRBV6-1 with TRBJ2-7, with a weak D call TRBD1 (6 bases). Germline V gene lookup returns CDR1 MNHNS and CDR2 SASEGT. This CDR3 has 13 amino acids. Deletions cut 6 bases from V and 3 bases from J, with 12 bases between. The DNA for the CDR3 is TGTGCCAGCAGCGAGACGGGACACTACGAGCAGTACTTC. This translates into CASSETGHYEQYF.

The chain couples TRBV5-1 to TRBJ1-1; D possibly corresponds to TRBD1 (6 bases). The length of the CDR3 is 14 residues. The V end lost 2 bases, the J end lost 3 bases, and 11 bases lay between the germline ends. Germline assignment: CDR1 SGHRS and CDR2 YFSETQ. The CDR3 nucleotides are TGCGCCAGCAGCTTTACAGGGTTGGACACTGAAGCTTTCTTT. Protein sequence: CASSFTGLDTEAFF.

This sequence joins TRBV5-4 and TRBJ2-2; D is ambiguous. V lost 4 bases, J lost 0 bases, and 19 bases lay in between. CDR1 is SGHNT and CDR2 is YYREEE in the germline V gene (reference sequence). The CDR3 sequence is 18 residues long. CDR3 protein: CASSPPSAALPNTGELFF. CDR3 nucleotides: TGTGCCAGCAGCCCACCCTCCGCGGCACTACCGAACACCGGGGAGCTGTTTTTT.

V gene TRBV28 combines with J gene TRBJ2-7; D unresolved. Trimming pared 5 bases from V and 3 bases from J, leaving 14 bases between. CDR1 is MDHEN and CDR2 is SYDVKM in the germline V gene. The CDR3 has 14 residues. CDR3 bases: TGTGCCAGCAGTCCGCGAGTTGAAATCTACGAGCAGTACTTC. This sequence encodes CASSPRVEIYEQYF.

V gene TRBV9 combines with J gene TRBJ1-4; D unclear. The length of the CDR3 is 15 residues. Trimming pared 0 bases from V and 3 bases from J, leaving 9 bases between. Germline V lookup: CDR1 SGDLS, CDR2 YYNGEE. CDR3 sequence (DNA): TGTGCCAGCAGCGTAGATGGGAGCCCTAATGAAAAACTGTTTTTT. Its protein is CASSVDGSPNEKLFF.

V is TRBV5-1 and J is TRBJ2-5, with D possibly being TRBD2 (6 bases). V was clipped by 4 bases and J by 1 base, with 14 bases between them. The CDR3 totals 15 residues. The germline V gene encodes CDR1 SGHRS and CDR2 YFSETQ. The CDR3 reads CASSLNGLTQETQYF. In DNA form, the CDR3 reads TGCGCCAGCAGCCTGAACGGACTAACCCAAGAGACCCAGTACTTC. Looking up the rest from reference TRBV5-1 and TRBJ2-5 gives the full variable domain: KAGVTQTPRYLIKTRGQQVTLSCSPISGHRSVSWYQQTPGQGLQFLFEYFSETQRNKGNFPGRFSGRQFSNSRSEMNVSTLELGDSALYLCASSLNGLTQETQYFGPGTRLLVL.

The chain is built from TRBV27 and TRBJ1-3; D is possibly TRBD1 (6 bases). Trimming took off 5 bases at V and 5 bases at J, with 16 bases between the two ends. Germline V CDR1 and CDR2: MNHEY, SMNVEV (reference sequence). The CDR3 totals 15 residues. This chain's CDR3 is CASSRLGGDRNTIYF. The CDR3 region has the DNA TGTGCCAGCAGTCGATTAGGGGGGGACCGAAACACCATATATTTT.

This chain connects TRBV28 to TRBJ2-1; the D is unclear. The CDR3 is 15 residues long. V gave up 4 bases and J gave up 0 bases, with 10 bases separating them. Germline CDR1 is MDHEN and CDR2 is SYDVKM. Here the CDR3 reads CASSSPPGSYNEQFF. As DNA, the CDR3 is TGTGCCAGCAGTTCCCCTCCGGGCTCCTACAATGAGCAGTTCTTC.

The V call is TRBV30, the J call TRBJ2-1; 12 bases map to TRBD2. Germline V gene sequence: CDR1 GTSNPN, CDR2 SVGIG (reference sequence). This CDR3 is 17 amino acids long. V was clipped by 0 bases and J by 6 bases; unmatched bases: 9. The CDR3 spells CAWSVTGLAGWVNEQFF. The DNA of the CDR3 is TGTGCCTGGAGTGTAACCGGACTAGCGGGGTGGGTCAATGAGCAGTTCTTC.

The chain employs TRBV27 and TRBJ2-7, with 8 bases lining up with TRBD1. The CDR3 totals 15 residues. Germline V gene lookup returns CDR1 MNHEY and CDR2 SMNVEV (reference sequence). V gave up 7 bases and J gave up 0 bases; unmatched junction bases: 8. The CDR3 reads CASKLDRASSYEQYF. In DNA, the CDR3 is TGTGCCAGCAAGTTGGACAGGGCGAGCTCCTACGAGCAGTACTTC.

For this clone: Relative to the germline gene, one junction end is altered; a read error may explain this. This chain connects TRBV9 to TRBJ2-1; 9 nucleotides align to TRBD2. The germline V gene has CDR1 SGDLS and CDR2 YYNGEE. The CDR3 has 15 residues. In DNA, the CDR3 is TGTGCCACCAGCCTTAGCGGGAGCTCCTACAATGAGCAGTTCTTC. As protein: CATSLSGSSYNEQFF.

J is TRBJ1-5 and V is TRBV5-5, with 7 bases identical to TRBD1. The CDR3 sequence is 15 residues long. Germline loops: CDR1 SGHKS, CDR2 YYEKEE (reference sequence). The ends lost 2 bases at V and 3 bases at J; junction bases unmatched: 5. CDR3 sequence: CASSLSGQNNQPQHF. The CDR3 DNA is TGTGCCAGCAGCTTATCGGGACAGAACAATCAGCCCCAGCATTTT.

The chain joins TRBV19 to TRBJ2-3; TRBD2 agrees at 13 bases. The V gene's germline CDR1 is LNHDA and CDR2 SQIVND (reference sequence). Trimming at V came to 5 bases and at J to 2 bases, leaving 4 bases not matched to a gene. The CDR3 extends over 16 amino acids. The chain's CDR3 is CASSWTSGSYTDTQYF. Here the CDR3 DNA reads TGTGCCAGTAGTTGGACTAGCGGGAGCTACACAGATACGCAGTATTTT.

The chain carries TRBV5-1 and TRBJ2-7; 8 positions agree with TRBD1. This CDR3 is built from 14 residues. Germline lookup yields CDR1 SGHRS and CDR2 YFSETQ. Trimming at V came to 3 bases and at J to 6 bases, leaving 8 bases not matched to a gene. CDR3 amino acids: CASSSTDRVLEQYF. CDR3 DNA: TGCGCCAGCAGCTCCACGGACAGGGTCCTCGAGCAGTACTTC.

The chain's CDR3 is CASSLIPNTEAFF. CDR3 nucleotide sequence: TGCGCCAGCAGCCTCATTCCGAACACTGAAGCTTTCTTT. The rearrangement links TRBV4-1 to TRBJ1-1, with D uncertain. V was pared by 4 bases and J by 1 base, with 7 bases between. The CDR3 runs 13 residues. Per the germline V gene, CDR1 is MGHRA and CDR2 is YSYEKL.

The rearrangement uses TRBV15 and TRBJ2-5; TRBD1 agrees at 7 bases. The CDR3 consists of 15 residues. Germline CDR1 is LNHNV and CDR2 is YYDKDF (reference sequence). The J segment lost 4 bases and the V segment lost 5 bases, leaving 10 bases of the junction unmatched. In DNA, the CDR3 is TGTGCCACCAGCCCAGGACAGGAGAGCGGAGAGACCCAGTACTTC. Its translation is CATSPGQESGETQYF.